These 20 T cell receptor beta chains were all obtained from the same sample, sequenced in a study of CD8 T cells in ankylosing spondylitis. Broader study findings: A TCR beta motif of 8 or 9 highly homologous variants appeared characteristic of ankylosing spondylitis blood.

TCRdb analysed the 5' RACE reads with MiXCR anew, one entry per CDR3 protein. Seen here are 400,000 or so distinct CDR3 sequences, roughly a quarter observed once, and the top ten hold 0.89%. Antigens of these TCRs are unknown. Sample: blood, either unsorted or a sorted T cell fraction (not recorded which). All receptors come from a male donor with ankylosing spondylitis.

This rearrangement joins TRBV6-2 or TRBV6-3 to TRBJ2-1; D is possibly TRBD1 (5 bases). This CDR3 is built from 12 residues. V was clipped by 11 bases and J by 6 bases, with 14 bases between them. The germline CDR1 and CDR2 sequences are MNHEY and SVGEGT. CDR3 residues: CARHQGANEQFF. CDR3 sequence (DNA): TGTGCCCGTCATCAGGGTGCCAATGAGCAGTTCTTC.

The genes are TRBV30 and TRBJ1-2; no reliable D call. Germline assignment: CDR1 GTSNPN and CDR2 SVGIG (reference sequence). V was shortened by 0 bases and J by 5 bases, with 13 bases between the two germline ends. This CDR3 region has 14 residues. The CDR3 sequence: CAWSVRVGYYGYTF. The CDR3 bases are TGTGCCTGGAGTGTACGAGTGGGGTATTATGGCTACACCTTC.

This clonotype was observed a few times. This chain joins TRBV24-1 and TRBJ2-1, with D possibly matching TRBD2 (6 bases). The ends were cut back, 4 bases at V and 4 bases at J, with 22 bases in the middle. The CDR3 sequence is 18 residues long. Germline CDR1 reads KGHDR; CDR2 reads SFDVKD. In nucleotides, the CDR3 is TGTGCCACCAGTGACTCGGCCCGGGACTCCCTGGGATACAATGAGCAGTTCTTC. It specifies CATSDSARDSLGYNEQFF.

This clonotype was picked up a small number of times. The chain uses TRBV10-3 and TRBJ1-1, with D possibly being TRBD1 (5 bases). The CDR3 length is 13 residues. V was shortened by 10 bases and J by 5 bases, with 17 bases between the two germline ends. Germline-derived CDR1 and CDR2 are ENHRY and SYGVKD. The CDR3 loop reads CASISTAGTEAFF. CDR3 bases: TGTGCCAGCATCTCGACAGCGGGGACTGAAGCTTTCTTT.

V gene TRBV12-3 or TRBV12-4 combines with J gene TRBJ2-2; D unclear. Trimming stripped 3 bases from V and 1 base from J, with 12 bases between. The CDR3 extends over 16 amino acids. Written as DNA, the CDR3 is TGTGCCAGCAGTTTTGACGGCTACGGGAACACCGGGGAGCTGTTTTTT. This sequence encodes CASSFDGYGNTGELFF.

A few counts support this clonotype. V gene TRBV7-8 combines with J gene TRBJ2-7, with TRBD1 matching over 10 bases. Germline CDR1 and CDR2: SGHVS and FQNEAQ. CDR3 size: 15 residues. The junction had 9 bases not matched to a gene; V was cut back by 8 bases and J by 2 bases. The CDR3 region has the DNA TGTGCCAGCGCCTTTGGGACAGGGGCCCCCTACGAGCAGTACGTC. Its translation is CASAFGTGAPYEQYV.

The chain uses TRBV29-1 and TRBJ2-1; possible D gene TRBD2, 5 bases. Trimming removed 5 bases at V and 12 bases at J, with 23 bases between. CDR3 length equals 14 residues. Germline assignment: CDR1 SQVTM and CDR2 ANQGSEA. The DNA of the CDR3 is TGCAGCGTTATTCCAGCGGCAAGATTACCTTCGCAGTTCTTC. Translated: CSVIPAARLPSQFF.

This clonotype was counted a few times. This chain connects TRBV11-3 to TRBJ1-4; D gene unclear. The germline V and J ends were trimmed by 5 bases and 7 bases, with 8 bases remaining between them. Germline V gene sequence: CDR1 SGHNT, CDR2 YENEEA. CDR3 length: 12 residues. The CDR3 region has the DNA TGTGCCAGCAGCCTCGGGAGTGAAAAACTGTTTTTT. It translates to CASSLGSEKLFF. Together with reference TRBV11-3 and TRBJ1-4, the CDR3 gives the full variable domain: EAGVVQSPRYKIIEKKQPVAFWCNPISGHNTLYWYLQNLGQGPELLIRYENEEAVDDSQLPKDRFSAERLKGVDSTLKIQPAELGDSAVYLCASSLGSEKLFFGSGTQLSVL.

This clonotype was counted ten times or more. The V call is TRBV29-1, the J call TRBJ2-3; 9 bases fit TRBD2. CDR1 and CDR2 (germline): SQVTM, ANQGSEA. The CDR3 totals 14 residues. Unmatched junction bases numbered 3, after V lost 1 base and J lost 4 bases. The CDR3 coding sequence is TGCAGCGTTGAAGGCGGGAGGGAAGCAGATACGCAGTATTTT. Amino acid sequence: CSVEGGREADTQYF.

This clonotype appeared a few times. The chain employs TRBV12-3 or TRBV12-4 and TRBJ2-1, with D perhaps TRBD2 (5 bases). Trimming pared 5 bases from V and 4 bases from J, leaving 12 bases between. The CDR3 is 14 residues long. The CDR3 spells CASSPGVPYNEQFF. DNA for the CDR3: TGTGCCAGCAGTCCCGGGGTACCGTACAATGAGCAGTTCTTC.

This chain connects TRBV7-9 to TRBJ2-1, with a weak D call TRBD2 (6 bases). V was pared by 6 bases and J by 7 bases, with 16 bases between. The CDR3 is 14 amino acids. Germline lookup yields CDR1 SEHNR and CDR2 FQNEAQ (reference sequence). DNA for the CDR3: TGTGCCAGCAGTTACGGGAGAACGGTTAATGAGCAGTTCTTC. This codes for CASSYGRTVNEQFF.

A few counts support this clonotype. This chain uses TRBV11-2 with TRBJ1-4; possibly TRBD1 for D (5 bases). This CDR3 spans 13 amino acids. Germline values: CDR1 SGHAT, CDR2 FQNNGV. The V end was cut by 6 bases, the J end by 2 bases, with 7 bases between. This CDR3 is CASSWGTNEKLFF. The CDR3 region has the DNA TGTGCCAGCAGTTGGGGCACTAATGAAAAACTGTTTTTT.

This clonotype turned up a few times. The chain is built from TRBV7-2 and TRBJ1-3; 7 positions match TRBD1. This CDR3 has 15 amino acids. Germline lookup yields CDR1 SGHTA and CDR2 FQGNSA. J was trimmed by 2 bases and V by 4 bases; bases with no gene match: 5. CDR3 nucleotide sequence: TGTGCCAGCAGCTCGTCCACAGGGGCTGGAAACACCATATATTTT. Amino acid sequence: CASSSSTGAGNTIYF. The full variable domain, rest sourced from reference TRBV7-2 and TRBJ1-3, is GAGVSQSPSNKVTEKGKDVELRCDPISGHTALYWYRQSLGQGLEFLIYFQGNSAPDKSGLPSDRFSAERTGGSVSTLTIQRTQQEDSAVYLCASSSSTGAGNTIYFGEGSWLTVV.

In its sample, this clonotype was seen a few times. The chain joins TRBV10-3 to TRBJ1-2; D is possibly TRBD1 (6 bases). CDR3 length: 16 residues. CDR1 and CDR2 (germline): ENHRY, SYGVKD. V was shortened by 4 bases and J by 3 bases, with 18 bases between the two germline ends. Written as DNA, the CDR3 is TGTGCCATCAGTGGTTTAGACAGGACGGCAGACTATGGCTACACCTTC. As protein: CAISGLDRTADYGYTF.

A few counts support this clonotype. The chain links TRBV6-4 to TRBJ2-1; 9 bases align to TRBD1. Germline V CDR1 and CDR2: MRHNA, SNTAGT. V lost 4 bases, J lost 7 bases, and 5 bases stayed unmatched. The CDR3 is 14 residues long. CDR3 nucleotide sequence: TGTGCCAGCAGTGTACAGGGGGCAGGGAATGAGCAGTTCTTC. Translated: CASSVQGAGNEQFF.

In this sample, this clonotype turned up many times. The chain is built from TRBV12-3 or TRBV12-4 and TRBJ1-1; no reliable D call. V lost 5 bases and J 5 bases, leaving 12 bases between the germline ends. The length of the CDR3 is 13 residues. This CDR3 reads CASSPTRRTEAFF. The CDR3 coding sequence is TGTGCCAGCAGTCCGACAAGAAGAACTGAAGCTTTCTTT.

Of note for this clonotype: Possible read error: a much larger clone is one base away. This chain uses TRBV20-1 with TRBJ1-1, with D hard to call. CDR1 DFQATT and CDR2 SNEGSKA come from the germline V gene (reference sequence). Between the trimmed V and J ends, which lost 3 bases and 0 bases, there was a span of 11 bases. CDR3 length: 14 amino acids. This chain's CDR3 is CSARGGSVNTEAFF. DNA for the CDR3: TGCAGTGCTAGGGGCGGGTCGGTGAACACTGAAGCTTTCTTT.

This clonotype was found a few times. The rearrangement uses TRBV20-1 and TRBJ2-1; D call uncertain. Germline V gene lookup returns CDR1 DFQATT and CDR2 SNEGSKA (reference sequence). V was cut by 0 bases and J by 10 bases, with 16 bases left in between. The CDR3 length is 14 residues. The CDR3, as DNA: TGCAGTGCTAGAGATCGGATTGTCCCCAGGGAGCAGTTCTTC. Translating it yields CSARDRIVPREQFF.

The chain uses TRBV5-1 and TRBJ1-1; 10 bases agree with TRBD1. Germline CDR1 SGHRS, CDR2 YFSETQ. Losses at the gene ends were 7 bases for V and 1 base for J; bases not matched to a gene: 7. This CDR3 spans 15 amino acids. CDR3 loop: CASPKDRGGNTEAFF. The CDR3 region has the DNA TGCGCCAGCCCCAAGGACAGGGGGGGGAACACTGAAGCTTTCTTT.

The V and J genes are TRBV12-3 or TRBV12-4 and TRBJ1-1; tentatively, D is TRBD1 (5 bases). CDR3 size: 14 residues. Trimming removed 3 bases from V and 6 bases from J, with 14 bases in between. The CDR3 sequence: CASSFGAFASEAFF. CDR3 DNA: TGTGCCAGCAGTTTCGGGGCTTTCGCCTCTGAAGCTTTCTTT.